This TCR beta chain was profiled in a study of T-cell reconstitution after alpha-beta-depleted transplantation in children. TCRbeta library construction was performed incorporating unique molecular identifiers. Each CDR3 protein is one row after TCRdb ran MiXCR on the PCR reads. The data show about 690,000 distinct CDR3 sequences, approximately 15% seen once. This CDR3 comprises 13 residues. The material was PBMCs from the stem cell graft donor, obtained from the stem cell graft. The sequence was obtained from a human donor who donated a stem cell graft to a child with acute myeloid leukemia. The rearrangement links TRBV21-1 to TRBJ1-1; the DNA was not used to check the table's D call, TRBD1. TRBV21-1 is shown as a pseudogene. In DNA form, the CDR3 reads TGTGCCAGCGGGGCCAGCATGAACACTGAAGCTTTCTTT. Translated, it gives CASGASMNTEAFF.